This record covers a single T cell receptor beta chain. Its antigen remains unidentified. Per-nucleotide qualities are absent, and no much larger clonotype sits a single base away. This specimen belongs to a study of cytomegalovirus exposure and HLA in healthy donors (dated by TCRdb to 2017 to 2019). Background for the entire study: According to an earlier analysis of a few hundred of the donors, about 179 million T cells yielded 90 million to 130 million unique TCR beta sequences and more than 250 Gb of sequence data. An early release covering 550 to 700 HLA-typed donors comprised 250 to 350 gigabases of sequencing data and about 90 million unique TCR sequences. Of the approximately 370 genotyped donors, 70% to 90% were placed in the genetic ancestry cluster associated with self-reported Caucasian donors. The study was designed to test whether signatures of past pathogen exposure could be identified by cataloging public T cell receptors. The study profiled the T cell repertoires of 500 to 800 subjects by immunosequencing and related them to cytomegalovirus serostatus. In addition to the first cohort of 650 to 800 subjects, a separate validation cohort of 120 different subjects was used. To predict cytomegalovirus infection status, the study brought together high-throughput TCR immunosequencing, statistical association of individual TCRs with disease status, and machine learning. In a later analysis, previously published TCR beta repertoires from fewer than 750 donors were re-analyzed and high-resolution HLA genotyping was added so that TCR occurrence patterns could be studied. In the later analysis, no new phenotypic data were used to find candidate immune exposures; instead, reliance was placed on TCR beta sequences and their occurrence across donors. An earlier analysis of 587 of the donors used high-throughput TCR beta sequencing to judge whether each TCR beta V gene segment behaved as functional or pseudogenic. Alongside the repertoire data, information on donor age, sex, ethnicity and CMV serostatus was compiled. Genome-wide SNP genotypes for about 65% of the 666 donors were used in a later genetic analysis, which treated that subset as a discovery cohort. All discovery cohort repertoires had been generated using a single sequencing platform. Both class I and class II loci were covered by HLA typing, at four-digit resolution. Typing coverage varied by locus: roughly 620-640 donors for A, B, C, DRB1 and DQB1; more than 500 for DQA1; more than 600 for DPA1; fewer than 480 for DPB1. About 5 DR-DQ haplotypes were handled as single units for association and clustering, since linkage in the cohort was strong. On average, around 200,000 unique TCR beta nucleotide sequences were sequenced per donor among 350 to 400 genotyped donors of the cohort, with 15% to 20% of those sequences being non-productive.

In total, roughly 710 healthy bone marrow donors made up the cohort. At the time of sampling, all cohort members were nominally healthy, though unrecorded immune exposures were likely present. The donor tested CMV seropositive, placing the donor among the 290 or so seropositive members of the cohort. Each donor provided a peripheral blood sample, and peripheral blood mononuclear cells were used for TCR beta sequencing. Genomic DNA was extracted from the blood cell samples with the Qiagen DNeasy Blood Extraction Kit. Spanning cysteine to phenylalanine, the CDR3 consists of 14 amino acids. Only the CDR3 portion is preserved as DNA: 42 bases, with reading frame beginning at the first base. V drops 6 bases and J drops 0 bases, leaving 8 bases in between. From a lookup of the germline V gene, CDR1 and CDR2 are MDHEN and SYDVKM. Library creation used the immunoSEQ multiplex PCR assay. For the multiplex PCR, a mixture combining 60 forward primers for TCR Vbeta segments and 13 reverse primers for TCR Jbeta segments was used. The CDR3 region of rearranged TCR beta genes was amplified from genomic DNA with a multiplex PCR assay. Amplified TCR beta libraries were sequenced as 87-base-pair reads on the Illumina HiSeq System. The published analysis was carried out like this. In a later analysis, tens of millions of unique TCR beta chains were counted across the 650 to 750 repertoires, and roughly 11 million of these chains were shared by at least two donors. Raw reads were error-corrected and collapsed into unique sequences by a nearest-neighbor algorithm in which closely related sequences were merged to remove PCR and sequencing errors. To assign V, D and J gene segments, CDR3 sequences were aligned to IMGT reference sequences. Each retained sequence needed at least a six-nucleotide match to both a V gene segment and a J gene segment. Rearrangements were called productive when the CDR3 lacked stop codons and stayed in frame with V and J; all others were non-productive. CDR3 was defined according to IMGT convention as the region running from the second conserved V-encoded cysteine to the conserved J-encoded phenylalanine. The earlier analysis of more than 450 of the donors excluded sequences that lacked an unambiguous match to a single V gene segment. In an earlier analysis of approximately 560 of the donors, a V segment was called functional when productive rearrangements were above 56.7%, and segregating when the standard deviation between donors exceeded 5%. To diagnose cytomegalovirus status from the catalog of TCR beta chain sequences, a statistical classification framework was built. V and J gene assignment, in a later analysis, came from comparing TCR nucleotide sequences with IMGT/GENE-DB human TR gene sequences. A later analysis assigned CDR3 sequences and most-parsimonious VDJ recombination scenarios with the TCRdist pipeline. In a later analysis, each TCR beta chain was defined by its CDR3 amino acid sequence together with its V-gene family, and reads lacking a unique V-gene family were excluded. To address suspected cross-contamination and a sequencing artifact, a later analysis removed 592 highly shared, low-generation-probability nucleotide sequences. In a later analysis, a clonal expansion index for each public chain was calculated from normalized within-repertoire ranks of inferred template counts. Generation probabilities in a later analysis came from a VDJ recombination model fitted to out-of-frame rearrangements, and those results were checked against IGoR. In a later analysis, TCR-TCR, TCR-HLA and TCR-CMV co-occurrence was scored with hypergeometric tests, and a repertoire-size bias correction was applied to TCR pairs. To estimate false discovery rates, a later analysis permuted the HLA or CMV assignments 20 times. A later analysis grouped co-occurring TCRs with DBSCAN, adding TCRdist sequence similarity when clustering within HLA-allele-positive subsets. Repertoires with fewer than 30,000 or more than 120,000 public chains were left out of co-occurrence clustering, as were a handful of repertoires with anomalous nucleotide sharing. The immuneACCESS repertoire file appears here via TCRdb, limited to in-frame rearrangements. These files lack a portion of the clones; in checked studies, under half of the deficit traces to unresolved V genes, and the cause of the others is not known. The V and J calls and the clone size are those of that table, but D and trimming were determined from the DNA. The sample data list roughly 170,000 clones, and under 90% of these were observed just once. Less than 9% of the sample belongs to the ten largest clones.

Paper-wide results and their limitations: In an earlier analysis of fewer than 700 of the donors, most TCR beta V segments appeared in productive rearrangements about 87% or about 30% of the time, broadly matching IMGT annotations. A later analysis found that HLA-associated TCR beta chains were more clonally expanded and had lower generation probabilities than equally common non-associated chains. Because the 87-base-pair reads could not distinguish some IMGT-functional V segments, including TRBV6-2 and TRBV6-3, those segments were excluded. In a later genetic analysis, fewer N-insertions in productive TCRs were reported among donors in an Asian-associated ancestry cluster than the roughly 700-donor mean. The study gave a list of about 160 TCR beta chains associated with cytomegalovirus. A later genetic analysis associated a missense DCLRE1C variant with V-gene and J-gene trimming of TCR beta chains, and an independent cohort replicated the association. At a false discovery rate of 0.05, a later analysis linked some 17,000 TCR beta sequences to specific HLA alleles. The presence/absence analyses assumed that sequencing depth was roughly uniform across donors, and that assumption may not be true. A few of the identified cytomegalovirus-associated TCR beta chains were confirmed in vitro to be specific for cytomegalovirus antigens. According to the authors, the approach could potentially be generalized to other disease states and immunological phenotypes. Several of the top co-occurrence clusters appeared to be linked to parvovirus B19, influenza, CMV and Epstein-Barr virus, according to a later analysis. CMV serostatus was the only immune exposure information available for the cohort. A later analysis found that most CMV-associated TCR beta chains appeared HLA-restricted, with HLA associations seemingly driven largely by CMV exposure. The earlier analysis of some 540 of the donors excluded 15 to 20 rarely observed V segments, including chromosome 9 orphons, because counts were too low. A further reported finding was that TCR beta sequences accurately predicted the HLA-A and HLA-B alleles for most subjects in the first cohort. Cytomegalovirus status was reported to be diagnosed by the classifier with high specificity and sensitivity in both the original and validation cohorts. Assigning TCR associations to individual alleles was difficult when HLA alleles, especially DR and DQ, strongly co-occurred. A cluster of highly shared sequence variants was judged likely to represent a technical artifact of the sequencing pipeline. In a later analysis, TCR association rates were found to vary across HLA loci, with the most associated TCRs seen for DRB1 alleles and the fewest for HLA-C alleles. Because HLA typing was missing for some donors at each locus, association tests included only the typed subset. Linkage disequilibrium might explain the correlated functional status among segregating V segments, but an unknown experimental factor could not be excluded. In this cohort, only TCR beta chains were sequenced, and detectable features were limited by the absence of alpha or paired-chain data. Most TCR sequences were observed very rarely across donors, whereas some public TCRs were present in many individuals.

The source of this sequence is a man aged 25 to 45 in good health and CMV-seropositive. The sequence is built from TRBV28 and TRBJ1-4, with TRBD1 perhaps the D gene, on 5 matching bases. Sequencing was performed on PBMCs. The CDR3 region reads CASSLTATNEKLFF. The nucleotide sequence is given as TGTGCCAGCAGCTTGACAGCAACTAATGAAAAACTGTTTTTT.